This paragraph reports one TCR beta chain. HTBI primers from iRepertoire and Arm-PCR of CDR3 regions yielded the TCR beta libraries. TCRdb re-analysed the multiplex PCR reads in MiXCR, keeping a single row per CDR3 protein. This table has 350,000 to 400,000 distinct CDR3 sequences, about 16% appearing once. The time point is: newly diagnosed GD, antithyroid drugs for less than 3 months. PBMC RNA was the source of the TCR library. Clinicians diagnosed Graves' disease using American Thyroid Association guidelines. The authors drew patients from an endocrinology department in Xi'an, China. This sample is part of a study of regulatory T cells in long-lasting Graves disease. Separately, the same data were catalogued under a study of T cells in Graves' hyperthyroidism and ophthalmopathy. As that study records: The HTBI set primed first-round TCR CDR3 RT-PCR. Ophthalmopathy was distinguished from stable hyperthyroidism by 13 V-J signatures.

This receptor was obtained from a woman younger than 30 with Graves disease. The sample in question was peripheral blood mononuclear cells (PBMCs), obtained at new diagnosis, from a patient treated with antithyroid drugs.

The CDR3 sequence is CASLGVRFSDTEAFF. Written as DNA, the CDR3 is TGTGCCAGCCTCGGGGTACGGTTTTCGGACACTGAAGCTTTCTTT. The chain employs TRBV2 and TRBJ1-1; no clear D. The CDR3 covers 15 residues. The V end was cut by 8 bases, the J end by 3 bases, with 19 bases between. Germline CDR1 reads SNHLY; CDR2 reads FYNNEI.